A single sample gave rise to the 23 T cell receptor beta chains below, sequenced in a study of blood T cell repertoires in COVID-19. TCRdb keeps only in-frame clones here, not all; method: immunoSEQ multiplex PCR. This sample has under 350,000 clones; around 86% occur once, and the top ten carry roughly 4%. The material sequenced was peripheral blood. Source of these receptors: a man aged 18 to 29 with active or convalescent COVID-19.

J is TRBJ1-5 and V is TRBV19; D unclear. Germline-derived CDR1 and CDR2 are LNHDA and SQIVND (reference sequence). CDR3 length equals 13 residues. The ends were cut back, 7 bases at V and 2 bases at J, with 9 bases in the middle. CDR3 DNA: TGTGCCAGTACCGGGGATGGCAATCAGCCCCAGCATTTT. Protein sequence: CASTGDGNQPQHF.

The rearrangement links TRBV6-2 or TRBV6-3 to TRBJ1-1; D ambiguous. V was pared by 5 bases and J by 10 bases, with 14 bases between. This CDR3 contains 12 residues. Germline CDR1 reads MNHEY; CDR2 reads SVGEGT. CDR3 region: CASSPQPGGAFF. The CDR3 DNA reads TGTGCCAGCAGTCCCCAACCCGGTGGAGCTTTCTTT.

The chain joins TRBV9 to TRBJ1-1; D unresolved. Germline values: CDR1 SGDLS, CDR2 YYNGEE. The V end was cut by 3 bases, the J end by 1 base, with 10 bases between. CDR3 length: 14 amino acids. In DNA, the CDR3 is TGTGCCAGCAGCGAAACGGGATGGAACACTGAAGCTTTCTTT. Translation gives CASSETGWNTEAFF.

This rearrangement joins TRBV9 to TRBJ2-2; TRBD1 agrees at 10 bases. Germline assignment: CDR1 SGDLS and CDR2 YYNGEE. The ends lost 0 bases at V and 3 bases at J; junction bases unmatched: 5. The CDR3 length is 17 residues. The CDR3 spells CASSVVETGGYTGELFF. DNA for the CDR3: TGTGCCAGCAGCGTAGTGGAGACAGGGGGCTACACCGGGGAGCTGTTTTTT. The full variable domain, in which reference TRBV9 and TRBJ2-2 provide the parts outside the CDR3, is DSGVTQTPKHLITATGQRVTLRCSPRSGDLSVYWYQQSLDQGLQFLIQYYNGEERAKGNILERFSAQQFPDLHSELNLSSLELGDSALYFCASSVVETGGYTGELFFGEGSRLTVL.

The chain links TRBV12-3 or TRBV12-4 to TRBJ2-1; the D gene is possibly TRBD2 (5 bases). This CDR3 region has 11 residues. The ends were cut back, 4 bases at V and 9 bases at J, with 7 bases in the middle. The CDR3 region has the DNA TGTGCCAGCAGTTACCGGGGTGAGCAGTTCTTC. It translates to CASSYRGEQFF.

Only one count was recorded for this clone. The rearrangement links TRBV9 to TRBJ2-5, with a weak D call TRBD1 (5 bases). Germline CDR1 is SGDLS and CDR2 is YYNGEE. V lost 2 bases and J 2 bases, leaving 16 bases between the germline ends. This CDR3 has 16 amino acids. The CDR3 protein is CASSVTPGLGQETQYF. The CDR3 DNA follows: TGTGCCAGCAGCGTGACCCCAGGGTTGGGACAAGAGACCCAGTACTTC.

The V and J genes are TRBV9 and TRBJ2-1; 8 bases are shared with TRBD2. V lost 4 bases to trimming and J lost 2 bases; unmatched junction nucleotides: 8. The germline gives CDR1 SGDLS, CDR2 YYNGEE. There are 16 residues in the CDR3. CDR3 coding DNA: TGTGCCAGCAGCCCATTAGCGGGATTAACCTACAATGAGCAGTTCTTC. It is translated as CASSPLAGLTYNEQFF.

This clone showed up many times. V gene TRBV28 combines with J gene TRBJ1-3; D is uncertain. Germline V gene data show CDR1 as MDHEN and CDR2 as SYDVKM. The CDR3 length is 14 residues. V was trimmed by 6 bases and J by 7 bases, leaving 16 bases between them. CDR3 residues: CASSRNRFGNTIYF. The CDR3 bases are TGTGCCAGCAGCCGAAACAGATTCGGTAACACCATATATTTT.

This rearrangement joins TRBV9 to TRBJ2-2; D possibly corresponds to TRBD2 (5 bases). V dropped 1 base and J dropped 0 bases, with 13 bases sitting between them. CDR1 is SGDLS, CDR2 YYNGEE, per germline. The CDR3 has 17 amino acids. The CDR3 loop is CASSVSRRVANTGELFF. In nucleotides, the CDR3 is TGTGCCAGCAGCGTATCGAGGCGGGTTGCGAACACCGGGGAGCTGTTTTTT. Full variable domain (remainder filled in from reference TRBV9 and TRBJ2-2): DSGVTQTPKHLITATGQRVTLRCSPRSGDLSVYWYQQSLDQGLQFLIQYYNGEERAKGNILERFSAQQFPDLHSELNLSSLELGDSALYFCASSVSRRVANTGELFFGEGSRLTVL.

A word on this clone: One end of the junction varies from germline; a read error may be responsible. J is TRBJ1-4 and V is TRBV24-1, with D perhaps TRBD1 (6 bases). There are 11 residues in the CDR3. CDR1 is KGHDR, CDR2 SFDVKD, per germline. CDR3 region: CATRCRRTVNF. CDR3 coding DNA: TGTGCCACTCGGTGCCGAAGGACAGTTAATTTT.

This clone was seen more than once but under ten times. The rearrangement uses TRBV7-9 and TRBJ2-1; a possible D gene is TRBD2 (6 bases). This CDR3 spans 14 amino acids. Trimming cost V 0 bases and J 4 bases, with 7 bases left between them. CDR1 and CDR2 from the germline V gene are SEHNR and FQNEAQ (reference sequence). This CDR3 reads CASSLAGGYNEQFF. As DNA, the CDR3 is TGTGCCAGCAGCTTAGCGGGGGGATACAATGAGCAGTTCTTC. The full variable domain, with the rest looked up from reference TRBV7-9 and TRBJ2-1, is DTGVSQNPRHKITKRGQNVTFRCDPISEHNRLYWYRQTLGQGPEFLTYFQNEAQLEKSRLLSDRFSAERPKGSFSTLEIQRTEQGDSAMYLCASSLAGGYNEQFFGPGTRLTVL.

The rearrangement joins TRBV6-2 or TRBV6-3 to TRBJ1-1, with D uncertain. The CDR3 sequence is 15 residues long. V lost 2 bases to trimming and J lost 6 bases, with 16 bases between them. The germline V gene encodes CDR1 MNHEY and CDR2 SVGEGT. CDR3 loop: CASSYGALERAEAFF. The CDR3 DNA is TGTGCCAGCAGTTACGGTGCCCTCGAGAGAGCTGAAGCTTTCTTT.

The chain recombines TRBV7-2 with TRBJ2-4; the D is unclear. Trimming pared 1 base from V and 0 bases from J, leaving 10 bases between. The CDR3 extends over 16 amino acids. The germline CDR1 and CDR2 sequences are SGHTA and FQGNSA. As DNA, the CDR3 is TGTGCCAGCAGCTTAGTAGGCGGTTTAGCCAAAAACATTCAGTACTTC. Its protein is CASSLVGGLAKNIQYF.

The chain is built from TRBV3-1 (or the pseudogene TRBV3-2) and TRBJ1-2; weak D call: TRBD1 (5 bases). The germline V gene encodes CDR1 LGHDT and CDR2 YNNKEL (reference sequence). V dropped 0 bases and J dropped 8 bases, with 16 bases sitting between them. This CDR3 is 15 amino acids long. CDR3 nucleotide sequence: TGTGCCAGCAGCCAAGAAGGTGGGACTACTGTAGGCTACACCTTC. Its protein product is CASSQEGGTTVGYTF.

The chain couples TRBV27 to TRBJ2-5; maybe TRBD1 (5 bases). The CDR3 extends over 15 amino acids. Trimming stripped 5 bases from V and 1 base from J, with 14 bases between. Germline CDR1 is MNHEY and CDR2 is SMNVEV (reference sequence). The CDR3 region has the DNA TGTGCCAGCAGTCGCAAGGGGAACGGCCAAGAGACCCAGTACTTC. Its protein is CASSRKGNGQETQYF.

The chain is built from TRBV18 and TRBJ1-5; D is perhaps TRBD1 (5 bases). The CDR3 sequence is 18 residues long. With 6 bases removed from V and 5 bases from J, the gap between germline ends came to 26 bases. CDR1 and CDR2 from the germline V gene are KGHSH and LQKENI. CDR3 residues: CASSSQGRRGRVDQPQHF. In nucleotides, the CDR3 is TGTGCCAGCTCCTCTCAGGGCAGGAGGGGTAGAGTCGATCAGCCCCAGCATTTT.

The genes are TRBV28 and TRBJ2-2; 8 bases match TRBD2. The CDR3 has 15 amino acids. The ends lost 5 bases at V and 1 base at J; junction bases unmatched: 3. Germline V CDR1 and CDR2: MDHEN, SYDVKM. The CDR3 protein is CASSDTSGNTGELFF. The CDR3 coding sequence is TGTGCCAGCAGTGATACTAGCGGGAACACCGGGGAGCTGTTTTTT.

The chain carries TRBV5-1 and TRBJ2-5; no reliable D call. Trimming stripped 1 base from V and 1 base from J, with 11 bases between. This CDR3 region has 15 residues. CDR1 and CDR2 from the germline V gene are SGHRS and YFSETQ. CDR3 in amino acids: CASSLYPGAQETQYF. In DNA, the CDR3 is TGCGCCAGCAGCTTGTATCCGGGTGCCCAAGAGACCCAGTACTTC.

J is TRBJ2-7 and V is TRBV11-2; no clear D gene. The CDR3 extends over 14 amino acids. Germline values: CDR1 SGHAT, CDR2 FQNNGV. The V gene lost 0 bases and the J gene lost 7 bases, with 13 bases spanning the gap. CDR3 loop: CASSLDHSHREQYF. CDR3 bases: TGTGCCAGCAGCTTAGATCACAGCCATAGGGAGCAGTACTTC.

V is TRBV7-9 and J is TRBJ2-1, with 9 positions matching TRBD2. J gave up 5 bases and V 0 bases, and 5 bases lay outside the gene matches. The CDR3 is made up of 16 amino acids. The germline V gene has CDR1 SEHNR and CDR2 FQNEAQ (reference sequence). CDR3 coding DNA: TGTGCCAGCAGCTTAGCGGCTAGCGGGAATAACAATGAGCAGTTCTTC. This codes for CASSLAASGNNNEQFF.

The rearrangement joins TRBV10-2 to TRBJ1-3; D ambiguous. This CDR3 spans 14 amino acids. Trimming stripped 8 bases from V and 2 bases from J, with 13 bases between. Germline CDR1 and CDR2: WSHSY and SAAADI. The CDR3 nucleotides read TGCGCCAGCCTTCCGAGTCTAACTGGAAACACCATATATTTT. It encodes CASLPSLTGNTIYF.

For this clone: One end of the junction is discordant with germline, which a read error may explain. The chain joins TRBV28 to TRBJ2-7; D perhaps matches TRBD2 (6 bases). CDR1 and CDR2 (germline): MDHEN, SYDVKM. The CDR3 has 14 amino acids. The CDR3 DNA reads TGTGCCAGCCTTTCCGGGGGTCACCCCTACGAACAGTACTTC. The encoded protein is CASLSGGHPYEQYF.

The CDR3 nucleotides read TGTGCCAGCAAAGGACAGCTCCAAGAGACCCAGTACTTC. It translates to CASKGQLQETQYF. This chain uses TRBV2 with TRBJ2-5; maybe TRBD1 (6 bases). The germline CDR1 and CDR2 sequences are SNHLY and FYNNEI. This CDR3 contains 13 residues. V gave up 7 bases and J gave up 1 base, with 10 bases separating them.